The entry below gives a single T cell receptor beta chain sequence along with its context. Its matching antigen is unknown. V gave up 6 bases and J gave up 1 base, with 10 bases separating them. Germline V lookup: CDR1 SEHNR, CDR2 FQNEAQ (reference sequence). The CDR3 runs 13 residues. One entry per CDR3 protein results from TCRdb running MiXCR on the multiplex PCR reads. The repertoire holds some 150,000 distinct CDR3 sequences, with 33% as singletons. The lymph nodes were axillary draining lymph nodes from breast cancer patients. The record originates from a study of breast tumors, draining lymph nodes, adjacent tissues. Study-wide findings and caveats: Most tumor T cells seemingly derive from lymph node, then expand in tumor.

This receptor was identified in a female donor with breast cancer. Some clones in this sample may be carry-over from other donors' samples. Sequencing used axillary lymph node tissue. This rearrangement joins TRBV7-9 to TRBJ2-7; TRBD1 might be the D (5 bases). CDR3 nucleotides: TGTGCCAGCAGTGAAACAGGTTCCTACGAGCAGTACTTC. Its protein is CASSETGSYEQYF.